This entry lists 9 T cell receptor beta chains sequenced from one sample in a study of OX40 agonist ivuxolimab in advanced cancers. Receptor amplification or capture employed the immunoSEQ multiplex PCR assay. TCRdb carries this immuneACCESS record with in-frame sequences only. Its versions omit some clonotypes, under half of them owing to an unresolved V gene in the studies checked, with the rest unexplained. The sample table contains around 60,000 clones; only one count was recorded for around 93% of them. Together, the top ten hold about 13% of the sample. Source: CD4+ or CD8+ T cells sorted from blood, taken in a trial of the OX40 agonist ivuxolimab. The receptor set was obtained from an adult with an advanced solid tumor such as melanoma, head and neck, liver or kidney cancer.

V is TRBV5-6 and J is TRBJ2-3; the match to TRBD2 covers 10 bases. The CDR3 is 14 residues long. Germline values: CDR1 SGHDT, CDR2 YYEEEE. With V trimmed by 1 base and J by 6 bases, 2 bases remained unmatched. DNA for the CDR3: TGTGCCAGCAGCTTGAGCGGGAGGGCTGATACGCAGTATTTT. This codes for CASSLSGRADTQYF.

This clone has only one observation. The chain couples TRBV2 to TRBJ1-6; D gene uncertain. V was clipped by 4 bases and J by 18 bases, with 16 bases between them. CDR3 length: 12 residues. CDR1 is SNHLY, CDR2 FYNNEI, per germline. The CDR3 sequence: CASSGIRPSNHF. The CDR3 nucleotides read TGTGCCAGCAGTGGAATCCGACCGTCCAACCACTTT.

The chain joins TRBV10-3 to TRBJ1-5; perhaps TRBD1 as D (5 bases). V was shortened by 3 bases and J by 11 bases, with 23 bases between the two germline ends. The CDR3 covers 16 residues. Germline values: CDR1 ENHRY, CDR2 SYGVKD. The CDR3 protein is CAISDRGRGQDRAQHF. Here the CDR3 DNA reads TGTGCCATCAGTGATCGGGGACGAGGGCAAGATCGGGCCCAGCATTTT.

Points on this clone: Other DNA sequences from this sample encode an identical CDR3 as well. This sequence joins TRBV7-6 and TRBJ2-2; D possibly corresponds to TRBD1 (6 bases). CDR1 is SGHVS, CDR2 FNYEAQ, per germline. V shed 5 bases and J shed 5 bases, with 6 bases lying between them. The CDR3 runs to 12 residues. Here the CDR3 reads CASSGTTGELFF. For the CDR3, the DNA is TGTGCCAGCAGCGGGACAACCGGGGAGCTGTTTTTT.

This chain links TRBV7-2 with TRBJ2-7; D might be TRBD1 or TRBD2, each matching 6 bases. Trimming removed 5 bases from V and 0 bases from J, with 20 bases in between. The CDR3 has 17 amino acids. In germline, CDR1 is SGHTA, CDR2 FQGNSA. The CDR3 here is CASSPPTYREDSYEQYF. In DNA, the CDR3 is TGTGCCAGCAGCCCCCCCACTTACAGGGAGGACTCCTACGAGCAGTACTTC.

The chain has TRBV10-3 and TRBJ2-5, with D possibly matching TRBD1 (6 bases). The V end was cut by 5 bases, the J end by 4 bases, with 17 bases between. Germline CDR1 is ENHRY and CDR2 is SYGVKD. This CDR3 is built from 15 residues. The CDR3 sequence is CAISKGETTTETQYF. For the CDR3, the DNA is TGTGCCATCAGTAAGGGGGAGACGACCACAGAGACCCAGTACTTC.

This clone showed up just a few times. The chain couples TRBV7-9 to TRBJ2-7; no firm D call. V lost 4 bases, J lost 5 bases, and 6 bases lay in between. Germline V lookup: CDR1 SEHNR, CDR2 FQNEAQ (reference sequence). The CDR3 loop spans 11 amino acids. The CDR3 nucleotides read TGTGCCAGCAGCTCTAAGGACGAGCAGTACTTC. Protein sequence: CASSSKDEQYF.

V and J are TRBV10-1 and TRBJ2-7; D uncertain. The CDR3 runs 13 residues. V was trimmed by 10 bases and J by 3 bases, leaving 16 bases between them. Germline loops: CDR1 WNHNN, CDR2 SYGVQD (reference sequence). The CDR3 is CATQFEINYEQYF. The CDR3 nucleotides are TGCGCCACTCAGTTCGAGATTAACTACGAGCAGTACTTC.

This clone is a singleton in its sample. The chain employs TRBV5-1 and TRBJ2-1, with a possible D match to TRBD2 (6 bases). V shed 7 bases and J shed 5 bases, with 16 bases lying between them. The germline V gene has CDR1 SGHRS and CDR2 YFSETQ. This CDR3 comprises 14 residues. This CDR3 is CASFSPSDDNEQFF. The CDR3 bases are TGCGCCAGCTTTTCGCCTAGCGATGACAATGAGCAGTTCTTC.